The 9 T cell receptor beta chains below were found in one sample sequenced in a study of yellow fever vaccine responses in identical twins. TCRdb reanalysed the RT-PCR reads using MiXCR and keeps one entry per CDR3 protein. Seen here are approximately 9,500 distinct CDR3 sequences, less than 90% observed once, and the top ten hold approximately 2%. The sample was T cells from blood (PBMCs), unsorted or a sorted subset (not recorded which), taken before or after yellow fever vaccination (not recorded which). The origin of the receptors is a woman aged 18-29 years who received the yellow fever vaccine.

The chain employs TRBV28 and TRBJ1-5, with TRBD1 identical over 7 bases. The CDR3 runs 14 residues. V lost 3 bases, J lost 6 bases, and 5 bases stayed unmatched. Looked up from germline, CDR1 is MDHEN and CDR2 is SYDVKM. DNA of the CDR3: TGTGCCAGCAGTTTCGCAGGGGGTGGTCAGCCCCAGCATTTT. Protein sequence: CASSFAGGGQPQHF.

The rearrangement links TRBV18 to TRBJ1-3; D unclear. Germline V CDR1 and CDR2: KGHSH, LQKENI. Trimming took off 5 bases at V and 2 bases at J, with 7 bases between the two ends. The CDR3 loop spans 13 amino acids. The CDR3 sequence: CASSSEAGNTIYF. The CDR3 DNA reads as TGTGCCAGCTCATCGGAGGCTGGAAACACCATATATTTT.

The J gene is TRBJ2-1, the V gene TRBV7-6; tentative D call: TRBD1 (5 bases). CDR1 and CDR2 from the germline V gene are SGHVS and FNYEAQ. This CDR3 spans 12 amino acids. V was clipped by 5 bases and J by 6 bases, with 8 bases between them. DNA of the CDR3: TGTGCCAGCAGCCCCAGGGTCAATGAGCAGTTCTTC. Amino acids: CASSPRVNEQFF.

V gene TRBV2 combines with J gene TRBJ2-3; 10 bases line up with TRBD2. The CDR3 consists of 17 residues. The V segment lost 5 bases and the J segment 6 bases; nucleotides outside the gene matches: 14. The V gene's germline CDR1 is SNHLY and CDR2 FYNNEI. CDR3 sequence reads: CASSQSGTSAAFDTQYF. In nucleotides, the CDR3 is TGTGCCAGCAGTCAATCCGGGACTAGCGCTGCGTTTGATACGCAGTATTTT.

This chain uses TRBV4-1 with TRBJ2-5, with D unresolved. Germline values: CDR1 MGHRA, CDR2 YSYEKL. V lost 0 bases and J lost 2, with 10 bases in between. CDR3 length: 15 residues. Written as DNA, the CDR3 is TGCGCCAGCAGCCAAGATCAGGATTTTCAAGAGACCCAGTACTTC. This sequence encodes CASSQDQDFQETQYF.

This clonotype appeared a few times. The chain joins TRBV12-3 or TRBV12-4 to TRBJ2-1; D gene ambiguous. The length of the CDR3 is 13 residues. Between the trimmed V and J ends, which lost 3 bases and 6 bases, there was a span of 9 bases. The CDR3 region is CASSLSRLNEQFF. CDR3 in DNA: TGTGCCAGCAGTTTGTCTCGCCTCAATGAGCAGTTCTTC.

The chain links TRBV12-3 or TRBV12-4 to TRBJ2-2; 10 nucleotides agree with TRBD1. V lost 5 bases and J lost 4; bases outside the gene matches: 1. The CDR3 is made up of 14 amino acids. CDR3 sequence reads: CASSRQGATGELFF. CDR3 coding DNA: TGTGCCAGCAGTCGACAGGGGGCCACCGGGGAGCTGTTTTTT.

This chain uses TRBV11-1 with TRBJ1-1; 9 bases agree with TRBD1. The CDR3 totals 19 residues. Germline V gene data show CDR1 as SGHAT and CDR2 as FQDESV (reference sequence). Trimming at V came to 5 bases and at J to 3 bases, leaving 19 bases not matched to a gene. The CDR3 loop reads CASSPPGTGPGMADTEAFF. DNA of the CDR3: TGTGCCAGCAGCCCTCCCGGGACAGGGCCCGGGATGGCTGACACTGAAGCTTTCTTT.

The sample holds a few counts of this clonotype. The rearrangement joins TRBV4-1 to TRBJ1-6; tentatively, D is TRBD1 (6 bases). The germline gives CDR1 MGHRA, CDR2 YSYEKL. The CDR3 has 15 residues. V was trimmed by 1 base and J by 7 bases, leaving 11 bases between them. Here the CDR3 DNA reads TGCGCCAGCAGCCAAGGGACAGTGGGAAATTCACCCCTCCACTTT. This gives the protein CASSQGTVGNSPLHF.